This TCR beta chain was observed in a study of Graves' ophthalmopathy and Graves' hyperthyroidism. Study information: Samples of peripheral blood were obtained at initial diagnosis, prior to treatment of any kind.

V was pared by 4 bases and J by 3 bases, with 13 bases between. Germline CDR1 SQVTM, CDR2 ANQGSEA. The CDR3 has 13 amino acids. In this cohort, patients with other autoimmune diseases, uncontrolled infections, pregnancy or lactation were excluded. The PBMC fraction was derived from around 10 ml of fresh peripheral blood. Amplification of the TCR beta CDR3 regions used RNA transcripts (as template). First-round RT-PCR used HTBI primers; second-round multiplex PCR followed. TCRdb itself ran the multiplex PCR reads through MiXCR, one entry per CDR3 protein. The sample includes approximately 500,000 distinct CDR3 sequences, around 14% of them seen just once.

Sequencing was done on a sample of blood. This receptor was taken from a woman aged 25 to 39 with Graves' ophthalmopathy. The J gene is TRBJ2-7, the V gene TRBV29-1, with a tentative D call TRBD2 (6 bases). In nucleotides, the CDR3 is TGCAGCGTTGGGACATCGGGGGTCTACGAGCAGTACTTC. It yields the protein CSVGTSGVYEQYF.